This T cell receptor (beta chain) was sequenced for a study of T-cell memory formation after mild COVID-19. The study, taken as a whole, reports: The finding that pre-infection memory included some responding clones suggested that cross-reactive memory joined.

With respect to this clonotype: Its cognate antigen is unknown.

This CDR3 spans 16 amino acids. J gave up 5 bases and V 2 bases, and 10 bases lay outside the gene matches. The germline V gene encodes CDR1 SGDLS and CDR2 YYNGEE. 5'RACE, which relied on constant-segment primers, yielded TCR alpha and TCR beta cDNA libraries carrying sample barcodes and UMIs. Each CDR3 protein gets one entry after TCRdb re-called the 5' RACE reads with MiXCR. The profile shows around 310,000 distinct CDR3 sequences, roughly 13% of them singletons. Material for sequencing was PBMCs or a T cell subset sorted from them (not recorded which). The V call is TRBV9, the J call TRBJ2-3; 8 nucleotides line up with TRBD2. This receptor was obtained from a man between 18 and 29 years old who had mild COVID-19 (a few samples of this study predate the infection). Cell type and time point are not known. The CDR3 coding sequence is TGTGCCAGCAGCGTCGCCCCGGGACTAGGGGGAGATACGCAGTATTTT. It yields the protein CASSVAPGLGGDTQYF.